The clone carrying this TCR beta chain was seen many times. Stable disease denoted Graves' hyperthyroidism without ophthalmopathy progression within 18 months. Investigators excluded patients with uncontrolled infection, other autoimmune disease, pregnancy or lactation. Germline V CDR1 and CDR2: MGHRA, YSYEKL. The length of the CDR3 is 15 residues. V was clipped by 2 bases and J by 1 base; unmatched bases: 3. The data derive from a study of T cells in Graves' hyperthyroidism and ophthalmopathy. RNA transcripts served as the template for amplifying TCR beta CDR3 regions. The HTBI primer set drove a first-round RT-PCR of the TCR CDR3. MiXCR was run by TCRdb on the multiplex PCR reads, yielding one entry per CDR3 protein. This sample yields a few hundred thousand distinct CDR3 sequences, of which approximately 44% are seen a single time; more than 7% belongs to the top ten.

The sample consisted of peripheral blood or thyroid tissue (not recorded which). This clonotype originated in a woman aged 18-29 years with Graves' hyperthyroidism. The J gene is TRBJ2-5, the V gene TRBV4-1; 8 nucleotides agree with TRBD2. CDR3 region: CASSQQLAAQETQYF. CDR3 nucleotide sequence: TGCGCCAGCAGCCAACAACTAGCGGCCCAAGAGACCCAGTACTTC.